The TCR beta chain under discussion was sequenced for a study of T-cell reconstitution after alpha-beta-depleted transplantation in children. Preparation of the TCRbeta library involved a method that used unique molecular identifiers. TCRdb re-called the PCR reads through MiXCR, storing one row per CDR3 protein. This sample yields about 250,000 distinct CDR3 sequences, of which under 30% are seen a single time; 4% to 5.5% belongs to the top ten. This receptor was obtained from a female patient aged 2-10 years who had a stem cell transplant for congenital amegakaryocytic thrombocytopenia, so the T cells may come from the graft donor. Here the sequenced sample was PBMCs, mostly from graft donor cells, taken 360 days after TCRalphabeta/CD19-depleted stem cell transplant.

CDR3 sequence reads: CASSLFPSRSVGNQPQHF. The CDR3 DNA reads as TGTGCCAGCAGCTTATTCCCGTCGCGCAGCGTGGGCAATCAGCCCCAGCATTTT. The gene calls are TRBV7-6 and TRBJ1-5; D is uncertain. V lost 2 bases and J 2 bases, leaving 19 bases between the germline ends. Germline V lookup: CDR1 SGHVS, CDR2 FNYEAQ. CDR3 length: 18 amino acids.